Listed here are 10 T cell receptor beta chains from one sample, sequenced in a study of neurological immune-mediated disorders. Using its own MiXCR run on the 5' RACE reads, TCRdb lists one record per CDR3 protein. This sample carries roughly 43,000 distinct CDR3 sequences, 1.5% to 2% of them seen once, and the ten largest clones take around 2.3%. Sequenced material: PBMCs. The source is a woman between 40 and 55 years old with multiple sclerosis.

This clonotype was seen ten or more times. The CDR3 DNA is TGCGCCAGCAGCGCTCCTGGAGAGCAGTACTTC. It is translated as CASSAPGEQYF. This chain links TRBV5-1 with TRBJ2-7; D gene unclear. The CDR3 loop spans 11 amino acids. Germline CDR1 SGHRS, CDR2 YFSETQ. Trimming left V 4 bases short and J 7 bases short, with 9 bases between. Based on the CDR3 plus reference TRBV5-1 and TRBJ2-7, the full variable domain is KAGVTQTPRYLIKTRGQQVTLSCSPISGHRSVSWYQQTPGQGLQFLFEYFSETQRNKGNFPGRFSGRQFSNSRSEMNVSTLELGDSALYLCASSAPGEQYFGPGTRLTVT.

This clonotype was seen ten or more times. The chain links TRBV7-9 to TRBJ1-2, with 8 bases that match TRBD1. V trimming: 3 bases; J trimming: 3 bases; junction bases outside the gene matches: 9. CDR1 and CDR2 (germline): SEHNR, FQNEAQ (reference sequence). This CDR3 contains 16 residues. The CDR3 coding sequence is TGTGCCAGCAGCTTTGGCTCAGGGGGCCAGGACTATGGCTACACCTTC. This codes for CASSFGSGGQDYGYTF.

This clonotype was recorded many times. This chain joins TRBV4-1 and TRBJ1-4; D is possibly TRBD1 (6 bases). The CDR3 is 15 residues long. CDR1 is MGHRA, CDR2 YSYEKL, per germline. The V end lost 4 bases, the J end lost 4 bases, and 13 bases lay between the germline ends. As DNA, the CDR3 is TGCGCCAGCAGCCCGGACAGCTTTTATAATGAAAAACTGTTTTTT. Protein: CASSPDSFYNEKLFF.

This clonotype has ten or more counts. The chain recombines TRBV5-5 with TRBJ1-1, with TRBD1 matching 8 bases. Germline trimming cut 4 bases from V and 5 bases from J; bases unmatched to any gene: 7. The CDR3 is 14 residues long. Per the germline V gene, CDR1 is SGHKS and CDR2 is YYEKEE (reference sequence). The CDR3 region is CASSRTYRGTEAFF. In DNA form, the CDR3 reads TGTGCCAGCAGCAGAACGTACAGGGGGACTGAAGCTTTCTTT. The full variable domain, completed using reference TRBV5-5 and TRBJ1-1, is DAGVTQSPTHLIKTRGQQVTLRCSPISGHKSVSWYQQVLGQGPQFIFQYYEKEERGRGNFPDRFSARQFPNYSSELNVNALLLGDSALYLCASSRTYRGTEAFFGQGTRLTVV.

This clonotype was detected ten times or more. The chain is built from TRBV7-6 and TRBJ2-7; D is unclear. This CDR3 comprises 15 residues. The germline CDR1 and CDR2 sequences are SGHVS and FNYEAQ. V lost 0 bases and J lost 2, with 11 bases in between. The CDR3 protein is CASSLAPGLTYEQYF. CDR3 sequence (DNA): TGTGCCAGCAGCTTAGCGCCAGGTTTGACCTACGAGCAGTACTTC.

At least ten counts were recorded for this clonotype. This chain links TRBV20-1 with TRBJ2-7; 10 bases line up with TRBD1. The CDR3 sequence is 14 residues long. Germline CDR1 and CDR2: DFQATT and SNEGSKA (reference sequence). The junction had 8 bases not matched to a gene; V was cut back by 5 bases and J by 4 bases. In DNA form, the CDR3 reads TGCAGTGCTGCCGGGGACAGGGGCTGGTACGAGCAGTACTTC. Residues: CSAAGDRGWYEQYF.

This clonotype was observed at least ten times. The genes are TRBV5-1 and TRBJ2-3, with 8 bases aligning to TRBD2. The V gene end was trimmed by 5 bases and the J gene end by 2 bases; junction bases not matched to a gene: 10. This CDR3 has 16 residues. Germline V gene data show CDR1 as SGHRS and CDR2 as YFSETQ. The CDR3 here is CASSPGLGGNTDTQYF. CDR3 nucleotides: TGCGCCAGCAGTCCGGGACTAGGCGGGAACACAGATACGCAGTATTTT.

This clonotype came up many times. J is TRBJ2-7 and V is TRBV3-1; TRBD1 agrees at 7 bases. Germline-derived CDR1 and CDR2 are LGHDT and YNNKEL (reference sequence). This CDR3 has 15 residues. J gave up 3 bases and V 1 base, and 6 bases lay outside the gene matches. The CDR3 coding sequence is TGTGCCAGCAGCCAAGGGCCCGACAGGGACTACGAGCAGTACTTC. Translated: CASSQGPDRDYEQYF.

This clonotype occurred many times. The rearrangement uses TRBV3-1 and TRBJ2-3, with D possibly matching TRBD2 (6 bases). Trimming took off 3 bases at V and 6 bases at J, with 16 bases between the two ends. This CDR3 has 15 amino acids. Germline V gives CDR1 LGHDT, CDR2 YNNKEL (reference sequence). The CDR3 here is CASSQGPIRGDTQYF. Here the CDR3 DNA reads TGTGCCAGCAGCCAGGGTCCTATCCGGGGGGATACGCAGTATTTT.

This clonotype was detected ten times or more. As DNA, the CDR3 is TGCGCCAGCAGCGGGACTAGCGGAGTCAATGAGCAGTTCTTC. Protein product: CASSGTSGVNEQFF. The chain employs TRBV5-1 and TRBJ2-1, with 11 bases that match TRBD2. Germline trimming cut 4 bases from V and 6 bases from J; bases unmatched to any gene: 3. The CDR3 runs to 14 residues. Germline CDR1 SGHRS, CDR2 YFSETQ.